This is a list of T cell receptor beta chains from one sample in a study of glioma-infiltrating T cells after dendritic cell vaccination. The method was immunoSEQ multiplex PCR; TCRdb's version includes in-frame clones alone and lacks a portion of them. The sample shows 80,000 to 100,000 clones, 75% to 90% of them seen only once. The source material was blood, sampled after dendritic cell vaccination. Receptors were obtained from a human donor with glioblastoma. The CDR3 runs from the conserved cysteine through the conserved F or W. D genes are given only for firm matches. Clone size is shown for a subset of rows, as once, few, many or a class of expanded clone.

j_gene,abundance,v_gene,d_gene,CDR3nt,CDR3aa
TRBJ1-3,.,TRBV9,TRBD1,TGTGCCAGCAGCCCTCCCGGGACAGGGACAACCACCATATATTTT,CASSPPGTGTTTIYF
TRBJ1-1,.,TRBV30,.,TGTGCCTGGAGTGGTGACAGGAGTCCCACTGAAGCTTTCTTT,CAWSGDRSPTEAFF
TRBJ1-3,.,TRBV28,.,TGTGCCAGCAGACCAGACAGCCCTAGCTCTGGAAACACCATATATTTT,CASRPDSPSSGNTIYF
TRBJ1-1,once,TRBV19,TRBD1,TGTGCCAGTAGTGCAAAAGGGGGCCCGATTGAAGCTTTCTTT,CASSAKGGPIEAFF
TRBJ2-7,.,TRBV13,.,TGTGCCAGCAGGAAGAAGACAAGCTACGAGCAGTACTTC,CASRKKTSYEQYF
TRBJ2-6,.,TRBV23-1,TRBD1,TGCGCCAGCAGCCATGGGGGGACAGGGAGGGCTGGGGCCAACGTCCTGACTTTC,CASSHGGTGRAGANVLTF
TRBJ2-3,.,TRBV10-3,TRBD1,TGTGCCATCGGACGACAGGGGACGGATACGCAGTATTTT,CAIGRQGTDTQYF
TRBJ1-3,.,TRBV5-1,.,TGCGCCAGCAGCTTGGAGGGGGTTGGAAACACCATATATTTT,CASSLEGVGNTIYF
TRBJ2-7,.,TRBV9,.,TGTGCCAGCAGCGTGGAGGCCTCCTACGAGCAGTACTTC,CASSVEASYEQYF
TRBJ2-5,once,TRBV7-2,.,TGTGCCAGCAGCTTCGCGCGCCAAGAGACCCAGTACTTC,CASSFARQETQYF
TRBJ2-7,few,TRBV2,TRBD2,TGTGCCAGCAGTCCCCTAGCGGGGAATTCCTACGAGCAGTACTTC,CASSPLAGNSYEQYF
TRBJ1-1,.,TRBV18,TRBD1,TGTGCCAGCTCACCACTTGACAGGGGGCGGAACACTGAAGCTTTCTTT,CASSPLDRGRNTEAFF
TRBJ2-1,.,TRBV5-4,TRBD2,TGTGCCAGCAGCCTTCCACTAGCGGGAGTTGCCCATGAGCAGTTCTTC,CASSLPLAGVAHEQFF
TRBJ2-2,.,TRBV19,.,TGTGCCAGTAGTATAGATGGCCTGCCCACCGGGGAGCTGTTTTTT,CASSIDGLPTGELFF
TRBJ2-1,.,TRBV18,.,TGTGCCAGCACTGTTCGGGGGTACAATGAGCAGTTCTTC,CASTVRGYNEQFF
TRBJ2-3,.,TRBV19,.,TGTGCCAGTAGTATGTCTACTGATACGCAGTATTTT,CASSMSTDTQYF
TRBJ2-5,.,TRBV9,TRBD1,TGTGCCAGCAGCATCCAGGGGGCGGGGGAGACCCAGTACTTC,CASSIQGAGETQYF
TRBJ2-7,once,TRBV28,.,TGTGCCAGCAGTTTAACAGGGATCTACGAGCAGTACTTC,CASSLTGIYEQYF
TRBJ2-5,.,TRBV9,.,TGTGCCAGCAGCGTCGGTGTCAGCGATGAAGAGACCCAGTACTTC,CASSVGVSDEETQYF
TRBJ1-4,few,TRBV6-5,.,TGTGCCAGCAGTCCCCGGGGAGGGGGAGGTGAAAAACTGTTTTTT,CASSPRGGGGEKLFF
TRBJ2-1,few,TRBV7-6,TRBD2,TGTGCCAGCAGCGGGTGGAGGGGCGGGAGTGGGACTAGTAAGCAGTTCTTC,CASSGWRGGSGTSKQFF
TRBJ2-1,.,TRBV4-1,.,TGCGCCAGCAGCCAACGAATCACCGGGAATGAGCAGTTCTTC,CASSQRITGNEQFF
TRBJ1-2,.,TRBV6-6,TRBD1,TGTGCCAGCAGGGGACAGGACAGGAACTATGGCTACACCTTC,CASRGQDRNYGYTF
TRBJ1-1,.,TRBV6-6,TRBD1,TGTGCCAGCAGGACTTCGGGACAGGGGTCGAACACTGAAGCTTTCTTT,CASRTSGQGSNTEAFF
TRBJ1-1,few,TRBV28,.,TGTGCCAGCAGTCGATCAGGGGACGCAGCAAATGAAGCTTTCTTT,CASSRSGDAANEAFF
TRBJ2-2,.,TRBV5-1,TRBD2,TGCGCCAGCAGCTTTCTAGCGGGAGGGGCCGGGGAGCTGTTTTTT,CASSFLAGGAGELFF
TRBJ1-3,.,TRBV7-8,.,TGTGCCAGCAGCTCGGGACACGGCTCTGGAAACACCATATATTTT,CASSSGHGSGNTIYF
TRBJ1-1,.,TRBV14,.,TGTGCCAGCAGCGAACAGGGAAGAACTGAAGCTTTCTTT,CASSEQGRTEAFF
TRBJ1-1,.,TRBV5-6,.,TGTGCCAGCAGCTTGTGGGGCAGAGAAGCTTTCTTT,CASSLWGREAFF
TRBJ1-2,many,TRBV5-4,.,TGTGCCAGCAGCTTGGATGGGCCAGCTAACTATGGCTACACCTTC,CASSLDGPANYGYTF
TRBJ2-1,.,TRBV7-2,TRBD2,TGTGCCAGCAGCTCAGTGAGCGGGGGGGCCCTGGCGAATGAGCAGTTCTTC,CASSSVSGGALANEQFF
TRBJ1-1,.,TRBV2,.,TGTGCCAGCAGTTACTCCCGGGGGGGAACTGAAGCTTTCTTT,CASSYSRGGTEAFF
TRBJ1-1,.,TRBV7-6,.,TGTGCCAGCAGCTCCCTGAGAAGAACGAACACTGAAGCTTTCTTT,CASSSLRRTNTEAFF
TRBJ1-1,.,TRBV6-1,.,TGTGCCAGCAGTGAAGTTGTTGACGGGGCTGAAGCTTTCTTT,CASSEVVDGAEAFF
TRBJ2-1,.,TRBV9,.,TGTGCCAGCAGCCCCATCCTCGGGACCTACAATGAGCAGTTCTTC,CASSPILGTYNEQFF
TRBJ2-1,.,TRBV10-3,TRBD2,TGTGCCATCAGTGAGTCTCTAGCGGGGTTTAATGAGCAGTTCTTC,CAISESLAGFNEQFF
TRBJ2-5,.,TRBV5-8,.,TGTGCCAGCAGCTTGGTTCCTCAAGAGACCCAGTACTTC,CASSLVPQETQYF
TRBJ1-6,.,TRBV21-1,.,TGTGCCAGCAGCAAAAGCAAAGTCAGGGGGAAATATAATTCACCCCTCCACTTT,CASSKSKVRGKYNSPLHF
TRBJ1-5,.,TRBV28,TRBD1,TGTGCCAGCAGCCCTCAGACAGGGCATCAGCCCCAGCATTTT,CASSPQTGHQPQHF
TRBJ2-2,.,TRBV9,.,TGTGCCAGCAGCGTAACTCCGGGGGACCCCAACACCGGGGAGCTGTTTTTT,CASSVTPGDPNTGELFF
TRBJ2-2,few,TRBV28,.,TGTGCCAGCGGAAGGTCTGGGAGATCCGGGGAGCTGTTTTTT,CASGRSGRSGELFF
TRBJ2-7,.,TRBV11-1,.,TGTGCCAGCAGCGCGAGATGGACTACTAATACCTACGAGCAGTACTTC,CASSARWTTNTYEQYF
TRBJ2-7,.,TRBV6-1,.,TGTGCCAGCAGTGAAAGACCGGAGAGTAAGTACTTC,CASSERPESKYF
TRBJ1-1,.,TRBV5-1,.,TGCGCCAGCAGCTTGGGAGCGGGCACTGAAGCTTTCTTT,CASSLGAGTEAFF
TRBJ2-3,.,TRBV11-3,TRBD2,TGTGCCAGCAGCTTAGTGGCGGGGGGCACAGATACGCAGTATTTT,CASSLVAGGTDTQYF
TRBJ1-4,.,TRBV7-2,.,TGTGCCAGCAGCCCCGGCCTTCGTTCGGGTGAAAAACTGTTTTTT,CASSPGLRSGEKLFF
TRBJ1-2,.,TRBV6-1,.,TGTGCCAGCAGTGTCAGGGTGAACCGAGCTAACTATGGCTACACCTTC,CASSVRVNRANYGYTF
TRBJ1-1,.,TRBV18,.,TGTGCCAGCTCACCAGGTAGGAACACTGAAGCTTTCTTT,CASSPGRNTEAFF
TRBJ1-2,.,TRBV29-1,.,TGCAGCGTTGAACCTCAGGGGAACTATGGCTACACCTTC,CSVEPQGNYGYTF
TRBJ2-7,.,TRBV7-9,TRBD1,TGTGCCAGCAGCTACCGGGACAGGGTTTACGAGCAGTACTTC,CASSYRDRVYEQYF
TRBJ2-1,.,TRBV30,TRBD2,TGTGCCTGGAGTGTACGGACTAGCGGGGGTCCGTTCTTC,CAWSVRTSGGPFF
TRBJ1-2,.,TRBV19,.,TGTGCCAGTAGTATCACCCGGGGGGACTATGGCTACACCTTC,CASSITRGDYGYTF